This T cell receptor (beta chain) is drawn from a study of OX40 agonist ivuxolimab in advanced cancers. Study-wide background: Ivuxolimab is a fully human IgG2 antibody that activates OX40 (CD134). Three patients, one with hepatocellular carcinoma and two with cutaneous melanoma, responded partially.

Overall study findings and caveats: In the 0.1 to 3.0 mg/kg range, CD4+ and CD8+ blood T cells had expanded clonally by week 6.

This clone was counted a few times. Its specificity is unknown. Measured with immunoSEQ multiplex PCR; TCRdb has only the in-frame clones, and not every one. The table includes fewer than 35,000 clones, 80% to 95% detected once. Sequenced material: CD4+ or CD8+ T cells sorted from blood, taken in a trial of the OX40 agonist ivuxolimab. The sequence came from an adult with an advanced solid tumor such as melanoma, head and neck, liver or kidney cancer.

CDR3 in DNA: TGTGCCAGTAGCGGGTATAATTCACCCCTCCACTTT. It yields the protein CASSGYNSPLHF. The J gene is TRBJ1-6, the V gene TRBV19, with D unresolved. Per the germline V gene, CDR1 is LNHDA and CDR2 is SQIVND (reference sequence). CDR3 length: 12 amino acids. Trimming stripped 6 bases from V and 4 bases from J, with 4 bases between.